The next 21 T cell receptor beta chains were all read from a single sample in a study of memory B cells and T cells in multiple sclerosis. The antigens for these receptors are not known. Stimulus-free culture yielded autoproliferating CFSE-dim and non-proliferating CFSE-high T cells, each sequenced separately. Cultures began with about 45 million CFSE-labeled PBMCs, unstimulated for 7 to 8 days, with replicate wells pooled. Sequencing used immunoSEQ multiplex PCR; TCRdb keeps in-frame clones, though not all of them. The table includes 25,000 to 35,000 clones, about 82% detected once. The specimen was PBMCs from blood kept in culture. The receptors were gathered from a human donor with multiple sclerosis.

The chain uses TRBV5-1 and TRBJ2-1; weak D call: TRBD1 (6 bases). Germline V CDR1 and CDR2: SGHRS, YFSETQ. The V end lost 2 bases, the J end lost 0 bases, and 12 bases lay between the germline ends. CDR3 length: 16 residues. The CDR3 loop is CASSFQGTSSYNEQFF. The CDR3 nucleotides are TGCGCCAGCAGCTTCCAGGGGACCAGCTCCTACAATGAGCAGTTCTTC.

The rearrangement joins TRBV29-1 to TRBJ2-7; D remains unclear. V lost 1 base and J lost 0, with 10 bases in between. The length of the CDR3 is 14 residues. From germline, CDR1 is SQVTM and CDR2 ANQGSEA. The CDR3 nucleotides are TGCAGCGTTGAAGCAGTGGATAGCTCCTACGAGCAGTACTTC. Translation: CSVEAVDSSYEQYF.

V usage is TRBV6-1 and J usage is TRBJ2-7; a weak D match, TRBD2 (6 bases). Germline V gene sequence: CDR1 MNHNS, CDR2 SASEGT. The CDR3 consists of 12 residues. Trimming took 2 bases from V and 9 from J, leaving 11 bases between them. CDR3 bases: TGTGCCAGCAGTGAACGGGGGTTTGGGCAGTACTTC. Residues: CASSERGFGQYF.

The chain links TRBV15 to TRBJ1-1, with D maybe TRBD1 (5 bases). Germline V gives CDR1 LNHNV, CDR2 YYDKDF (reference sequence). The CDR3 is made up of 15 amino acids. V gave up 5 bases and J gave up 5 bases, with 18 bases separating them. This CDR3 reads CATSGPGLFGTEAFF. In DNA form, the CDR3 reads TGTGCCACCAGCGGGCCGGGACTCTTTGGAACTGAAGCTTTCTTT.

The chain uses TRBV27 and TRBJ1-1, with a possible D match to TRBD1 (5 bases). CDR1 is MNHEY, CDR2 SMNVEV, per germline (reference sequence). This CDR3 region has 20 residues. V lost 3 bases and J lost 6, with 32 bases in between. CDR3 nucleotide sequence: TGTGCCAGCAGTTTTTCCGGGGGGATTGACGGGACTCCCAGAGAGGCTGAAGCTTTCTTT. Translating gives CASSFSGGIDGTPREAEAFF.

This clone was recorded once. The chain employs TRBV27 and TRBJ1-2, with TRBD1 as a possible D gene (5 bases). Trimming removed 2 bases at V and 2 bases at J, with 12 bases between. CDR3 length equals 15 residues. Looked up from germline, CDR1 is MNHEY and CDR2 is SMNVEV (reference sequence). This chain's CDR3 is CASSLRPDSNYGYTF. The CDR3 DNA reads TGTGCCAGCAGTTTACGGCCCGACAGCAACTATGGCTACACCTTC.

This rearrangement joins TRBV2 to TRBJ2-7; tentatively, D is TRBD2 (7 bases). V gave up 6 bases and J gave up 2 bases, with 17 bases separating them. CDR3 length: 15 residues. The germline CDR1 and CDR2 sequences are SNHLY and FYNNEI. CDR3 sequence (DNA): TGTGCCAGCAGCCCTTCGCGGGGGCGACCCTACGAGCAGTACTTC. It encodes CASSPSRGRPYEQYF. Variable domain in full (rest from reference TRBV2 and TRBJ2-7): EPEVTQTPSHQVTQMGQEVILRCVPISNHLYFYWYRQILGQKVEFLVSFYNNEISEKSEIFDDQFSVERPDGSNFTLKIRSTKLEDSAMYFCASSPSRGRPYEQYFGPGTRLTVT.

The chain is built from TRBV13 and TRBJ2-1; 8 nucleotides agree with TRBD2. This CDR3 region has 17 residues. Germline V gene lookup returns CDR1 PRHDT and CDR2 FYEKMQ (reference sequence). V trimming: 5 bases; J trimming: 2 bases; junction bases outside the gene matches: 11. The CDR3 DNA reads TGTGCCAGCAGCCCTTTCTTCAGCGGGAGTCCCTACAATGAGCAGTTCTTC. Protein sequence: CASSPFFSGSPYNEQFF.

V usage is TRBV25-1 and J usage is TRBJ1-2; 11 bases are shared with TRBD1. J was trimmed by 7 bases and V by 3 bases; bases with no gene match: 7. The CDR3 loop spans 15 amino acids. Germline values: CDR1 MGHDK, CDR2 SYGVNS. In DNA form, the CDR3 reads TGTGCCAGCAGTGAGCCCGGGACAGGGGGAATTGGCTACACCTTC. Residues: CASSEPGTGGIGYTF.

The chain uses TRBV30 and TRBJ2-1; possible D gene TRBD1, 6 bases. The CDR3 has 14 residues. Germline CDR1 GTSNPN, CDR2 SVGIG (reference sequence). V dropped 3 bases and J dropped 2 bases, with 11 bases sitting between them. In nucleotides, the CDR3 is TGTGCCTGGAGCGAGGGGGACCCCTACAATGAGCAGTTCTTC. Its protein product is CAWSEGDPYNEQFF. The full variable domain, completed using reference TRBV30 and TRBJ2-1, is SQTIHQWPATLVQPVGSPLSLECTVEGTSNPNLYWYRQAAGRGLQLLFYSVGIGQISSEVPQNLSASRPQDRQFILSSKKLLLSDSGFYLCAWSEGDPYNEQFFGPGTRLTVL.

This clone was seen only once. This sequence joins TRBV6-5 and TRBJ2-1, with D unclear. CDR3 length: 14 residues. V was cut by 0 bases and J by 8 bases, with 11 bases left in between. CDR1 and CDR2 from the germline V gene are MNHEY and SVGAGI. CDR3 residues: CASSYSLGFHEQFF. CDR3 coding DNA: TGTGCCAGCAGTTACTCCCTAGGTTTTCATGAGCAGTTCTTC.

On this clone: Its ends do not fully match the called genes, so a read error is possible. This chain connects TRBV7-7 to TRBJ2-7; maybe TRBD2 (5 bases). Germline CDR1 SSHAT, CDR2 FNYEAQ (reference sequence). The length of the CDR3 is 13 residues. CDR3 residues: CASSGNPGEEQYF. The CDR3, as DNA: TGTGCTAGCAGCGGAAACCCCGGGGAAGAGCAGTACTTC.

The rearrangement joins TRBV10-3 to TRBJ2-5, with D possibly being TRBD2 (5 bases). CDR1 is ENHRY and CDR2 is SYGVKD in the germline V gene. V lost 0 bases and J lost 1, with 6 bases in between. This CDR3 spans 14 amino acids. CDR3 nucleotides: TGTGCCATCAGTGAGTCTAGCGTCCAAGAGACCCAGTACTTC. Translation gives CAISESSVQETQYF.

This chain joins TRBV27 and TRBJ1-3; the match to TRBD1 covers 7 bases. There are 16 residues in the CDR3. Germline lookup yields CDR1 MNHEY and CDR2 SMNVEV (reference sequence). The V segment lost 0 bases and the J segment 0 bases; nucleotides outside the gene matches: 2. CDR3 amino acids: CASSLSQGDSGNTIYF. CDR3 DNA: TGTGCCAGCAGTTTATCTCAGGGGGACTCTGGAAACACCATATATTTT.

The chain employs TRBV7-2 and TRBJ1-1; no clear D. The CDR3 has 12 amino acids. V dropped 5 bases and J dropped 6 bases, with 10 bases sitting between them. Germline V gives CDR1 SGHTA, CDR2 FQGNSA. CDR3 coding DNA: TGTGCCAGCAGCCCCCGGATCGCTGAAGCTTTCTTT. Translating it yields CASSPRIAEAFF.

The CDR3: CASSQDLRGFEAFF. Written as DNA, the CDR3 is TGTGCCAGCAGCCAAGATCTGCGGGGTTTTGAAGCTTTCTTT. The J gene is TRBJ1-1, the V gene TRBV4-2, with no clear D. V shed 0 bases and J shed 7 bases, with 12 bases lying between them. CDR1 and CDR2 from the germline V gene are LGHNA and YNFKEQ. This CDR3 comprises 14 residues.

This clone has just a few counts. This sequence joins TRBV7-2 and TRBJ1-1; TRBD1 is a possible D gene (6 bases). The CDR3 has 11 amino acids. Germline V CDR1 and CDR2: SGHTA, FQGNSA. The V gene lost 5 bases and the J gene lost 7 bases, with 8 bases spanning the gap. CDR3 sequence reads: CASSEDSEAFF. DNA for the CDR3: TGTGCCAGCAGCGAGGACAGTGAAGCTTTCTTT.

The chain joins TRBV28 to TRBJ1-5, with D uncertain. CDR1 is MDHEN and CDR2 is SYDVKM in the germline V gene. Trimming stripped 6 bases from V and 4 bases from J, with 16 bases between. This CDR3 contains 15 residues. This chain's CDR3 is CASSTHPLGNQPQHF. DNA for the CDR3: TGTGCCAGCAGCACACACCCATTGGGGAATCAGCCCCAGCATTTT.

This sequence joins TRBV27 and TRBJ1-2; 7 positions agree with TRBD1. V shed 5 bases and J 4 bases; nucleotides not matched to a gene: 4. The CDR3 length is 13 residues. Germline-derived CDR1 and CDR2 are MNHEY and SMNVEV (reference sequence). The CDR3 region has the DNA TGTGCCAGCAGTGTTTCAGGGGGCTATGGCTACACCTTC. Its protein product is CASSVSGGYGYTF.

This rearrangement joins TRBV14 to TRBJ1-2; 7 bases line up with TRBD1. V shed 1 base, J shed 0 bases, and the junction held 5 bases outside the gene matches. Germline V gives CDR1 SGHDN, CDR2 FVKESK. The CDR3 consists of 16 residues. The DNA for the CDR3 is TGTGCCAGCAGCCAAGCACGCACAGGGGCTAACTATGGCTACACCTTC. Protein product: CASSQARTGANYGYTF. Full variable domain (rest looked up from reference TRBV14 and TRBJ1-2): EAGVTQFPSHSVIEKGQTVTLRCDPISGHDNLYWYRRVMGKEIKFLLHFVKESKQDESGMPNNRFLAERTGGTYSTLKVQPAELEDSGVYFCASSQARTGANYGYTFGSGTRLTVV.

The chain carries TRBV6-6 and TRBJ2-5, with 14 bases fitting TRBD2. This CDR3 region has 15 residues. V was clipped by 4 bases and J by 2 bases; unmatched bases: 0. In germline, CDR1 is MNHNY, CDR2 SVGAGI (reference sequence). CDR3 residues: CASSWTSGRQETQYF. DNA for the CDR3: TGTGCCAGCAGTTGGACTAGCGGGAGGCAAGAGACCCAGTACTTC.